This paragraph reports one T cell receptor beta chain. This receptor's antigen is unknown. Base qualities were left out, and no much larger clone turns up one base away. The sample is drawn from a study of PD-1 blockade in classical Hodgkin lymphoma (dated by TCRdb to 2019 to 2021). Some background on the complete study: Nivolumab dosing was 3 mg/kg intravenously every 2 weeks, continuing until either disease progression or unacceptable toxicity. The study used TCR beta sequencing and CyTOF to define a peripheral blood immune signature of response to PD-1 blockade in classical Hodgkin lymphoma. The investigation overall reported the following: By C4D1, a significant rise was seen in CD4+ TCR diversity but not in CD8+ TCR diversity (p=0.0027 vs p=0.16), and the rise was most apparent among complete responders (p=0.02). Baseline TCR diversity was reported to be lower in newly diagnosed patients than in healthy donors and to be lower still in relapsed/refractory patients. The study was restricted to a single clinical trial cohort, and the causes of repertoire differences, possibly disease activity or prior therapy, were left undefined. Diversity was lower in patients who began nivolumab less than 1 year after ASCT, so these patients were left out of later analyses to avoid confounding by immune reconstitution. Among trial patients, those achieving complete response had baseline diversity similar to that of newly diagnosed patients, while diversity was significantly lower in partial responders and progressors.

Per the publication, the time point label means: cycle 1 day 1 (C1D1), immediately before nivolumab initiation. Relapse after autologous stem cell transplantation had occurred in all trial patients, and cohorts A, B and C were distinguished by prior brentuximab vedotin exposure. A total of fewer than 70 patients with relapsed/refractory classical Hodgkin lymphoma made up the trial cohort, and each patient's best overall response was complete response, partial response or progressive disease. Single-agent nivolumab was administered to trial patients in the multi-cohort phase II CheckMate 205 trial. An independent review committee assessed best overall response using the 2007 International Working Group response criteria. Trial PBMCs were collected just before the start of nivolumab (C1D1) and during therapy at cycle 2 day 1 and cycle 4 day 1. Peripheral blood was collected in 8 mL Vacutainer Cell Preparation Tubes, from which PBMCs were isolated by centrifugation and then cryopreserved.

CDR1 KGHSH and CDR2 LQKENI are derived from the germline V gene. Trimming takes 4 bases from V and 3 bases from J, and the germline ends sit 13 bases apart. Including cysteine and phenylalanine, the CDR3 has 14 amino acids. The kept DNA is CDR3 alone, 42 bases in frame from the first base. The Qiagen DNeasy kit was used to extract genomic DNA both from unsorted PBMCs and from the negatively selected CD4+ and CD8+ fractions. TCR beta CDR3 regions were amplified by immunoSEQ multiplex PCR using primers annealing to V and J segments. A synthetic immune receptor repertoire was used to minimize amplification bias, and any remaining bias was removed computationally after sequencing. For the original study's pipeline: Repertoire diversity was quantified as the Shannon entropy index using custom Python scripts. The unsorted, CD4+ and CD8+ repertoires were each analyzed separately, with the exception of combined analyses, where CD4+ and CD8+ sequences were merged in silico. Clonal expansion was defined as a frequency increase of at least 2-fold after treatment compared with C1D1, and clones undetected at baseline were assigned a pseudocount of 0.5. Clones with 0 or 1 copy at C1D1 were defined as singleton clones, while clones with 2 or more copies were defined as non-singleton clones. Clones expanded in unsorted samples were assigned a CD4+, CD8+ or unknown annotation through matching of protein sequences in sorted samples from the same patient. Wilcoxon tests on paired samples were used to test changes in diversity from C1D1 to C4D1. Not all clones reach the TCRdb copy of this immuneACCESS table, which keeps in-frame sequences only. Checked studies attribute under half of the gap to unresolved V genes and leave the rest unexplained. V and J calls and clone size are those listed in that table; D and trimming were worked out from the DNA. The sample includes 40,000 to 45,000 clones, with about 77% observed a single time. The ten biggest clones cover 13% of the sample.

The clonotype was recovered from a human donor with classical Hodgkin lymphoma. The input for sequencing was peripheral blood mononuclear cells (PBMCs), taken at baseline. The chain is made from TRBV18 and TRBJ2-7; a confident D gene designation cannot be given. The sequenced DNA is TGTGCCAGCTCACTGTTGGGTCCCAACTACGAGCAGTACTTC. Translated, this gives CASSLLGPNYEQYF.